This TCR beta chain derives from a study of PD-L1 blockade in urothelial cancer. Study as a whole: Male patients with bladder-origin urothelial cancer numbered about 90% of the roughly 29.

This CDR3 comprises 13 residues. V trimming: 6 bases; J trimming: 4 bases; junction bases outside the gene matches: 4. Germline V CDR1 and CDR2: MDHEN, SYDVKM. Generated by immunoSEQ multiplex PCR, the TCRdb table keeps only in-frame clones and is missing some. This sample carries 38,000 or so clones, 83% of them seen once, and the ten largest clones take around 16%. The TCR was taken from a man in his sixties with urothelial cancer. Sample: PBMCs, taken around atezolizumab (anti-PD-L1) treatment. The chain combines TRBV28 with TRBJ1-2; 8 bases agree with TRBD1. The CDR3 here is CASSPGGGYGYTF. CDR3 nucleotides: TGTGCCAGCAGCCCAGGGGGCGGCTATGGCTACACCTTC.